What follows are 28 T cell receptor beta chains derived from one specimen sequenced in a study of early T cells in non-severe SARS-CoV-2 infection. TCRdb passed the 5' RACE reads through MiXCR, listing each CDR3 protein once. This sample has 35,000 to 45,000 distinct CDR3 sequences; under 6.5% occur once, and the top ten carry roughly 24%. Source material: whole blood. Every receptor here comes from an adult who was a healthcare worker with PCR-confirmed SARS-CoV-2 infection or an uninfected control (not recorded which).

This rearrangement joins TRBV29-1 to TRBJ2-1, with 7 bases that match TRBD2. Germline CDR1 reads SQVTM; CDR2 reads ANQGSEA. Trimming took 4 bases from V and 4 from J; bases not matched to a gene: 7. The CDR3 consists of 14 residues. DNA of the CDR3: TGCAGCGTTGGATGGCCCGGGGGGTACAATGAGCAGTTCTTC. Protein product: CSVGWPGGYNEQFF.

In this sample, this clonotype turned up many times. This chain joins TRBV6-2 or TRBV6-3 and TRBJ2-7; no clear D. Germline V lookup: CDR1 MNHEY, CDR2 SVGEGT. Between the trimmed V and J ends, which lost 2 bases and 5 bases, there was a span of 10 bases. This CDR3 is 13 amino acids long. CDR3 sequence: CASSYGLINEQYF. CDR3 in DNA: TGTGCCAGCAGTTACGGCCTCATCAACGAGCAGTACTTC.

The rearrangement links TRBV12-3 or TRBV12-4 to TRBJ1-2; unclear D gene. V was clipped by 6 bases and J by 4 bases, with 6 bases between them. CDR3 size: 11 residues. Written as DNA, the CDR3 is TGTGCCAGCAGCCCTCTCTATGGCTACACCTTC. As protein: CASSPLYGYTF.

This clonotype was counted ten times or more. The chain carries TRBV7-6 and TRBJ2-5, with 9 bases fitting TRBD2. Germline V gene sequence: CDR1 SGHVS, CDR2 FNYEAQ. The CDR3 consists of 15 residues. Trimming cost V 1 base and J 4 bases; bases outside gene matches: 4. DNA for the CDR3: TGTGCCAGCAGCTTAGTGGGGACTAGCCCAGAGACCCAGTACTTC. Protein: CASSLVGTSPETQYF.

In its sample, this clonotype was seen many times. This chain links TRBV2 with TRBJ2-1; D assignment may be TRBD1 or TRBD2 (6 bases each). The CDR3 has 14 amino acids. V lost 10 bases, J lost 9 bases, and 22 bases lay in between. CDR1 and CDR2 (germline): SNHLY, FYNNEI. CDR3 loop: CATLDLGGAAEQFF. The CDR3 DNA follows: TGTGCCACCCTAGACTTGGGGGGCGCCGCTGAGCAGTTCTTC.

V and J are TRBV5-1 and TRBJ2-5; D is perhaps TRBD1 (6 bases). The germline V gene has CDR1 SGHRS and CDR2 YFSETQ. The CDR3 sequence is 16 residues long. Trimming shortened V by 1 base and J by 4 bases, and 17 bases separated the two germline ends. The CDR3 DNA reads as TGCGCCAGCAGCTTGATGGGGGCTCAGGGTCTAGAGACCCAGTACTTC. This translates into CASSLMGAQGLETQYF.

This clonotype was counted at least ten times. This chain links TRBV28 with TRBJ2-7, with TRBD2 as a possible D gene (9 bases). V was clipped by 11 bases and J by 6 bases, with 20 bases between them. Germline values: CDR1 MDHEN, CDR2 SYDVKM. The CDR3 runs to 13 residues. CDR3 nucleotides: TGTGCCGCGGGAGGGCAGGGGGCTTCCGAGCAGTACTTC. Protein: CAAGGQGASEQYF.

Comments on this clonotype: A read error may explain this, as a much larger clone is one base away. The CDR3 loop reads CASRVRGQETQYF. The CDR3, as DNA: TGTGCCAGCAGGGTACGGGGACAAGAGACCCAGTACTTC. The V and J genes are TRBV12-3 or TRBV12-4 and TRBJ2-5; a possible D gene is TRBD2 (5 bases). This CDR3 has 13 amino acids. Trimming left V 6 bases short and J 2 bases short, with 10 bases between.

The rearrangement joins TRBV28 to TRBJ2-5; TRBD1 matches 7 bases. The CDR3 is made up of 13 amino acids. The germline V gene encodes CDR1 MDHEN and CDR2 SYDVKM. V lost 7 bases to trimming and J lost 1 base; unmatched junction nucleotides: 3. The CDR3 spells CASMGQPQETQYF. The DNA for the CDR3 is TGTGCCAGCATGGGACAGCCCCAAGAGACCCAGTACTTC.

This clonotype was detected many times. The chain employs TRBV4-2 and TRBJ2-2, with 10 bases that match TRBD2. In germline, CDR1 is LGHNA, CDR2 YNFKEQ. Trimming took 4 bases from V and 1 from J; bases not matched to a gene: 3. This CDR3 contains 16 residues. The CDR3 is CASSPRLAGNTGELFF. In DNA form, the CDR3 reads TGTGCCAGCAGCCCCCGACTAGCGGGGAACACCGGGGAGCTGTTTTTT.

The chain couples TRBV7-6 to TRBJ2-5, with 9 bases aligning to TRBD1. Losses at the gene ends were 5 bases for V and 4 bases for J; bases not matched to a gene: 11. This CDR3 is 16 amino acids long. Germline assignment: CDR1 SGHVS and CDR2 FNYEAQ. This CDR3 is CASSKRQGGARETQYF. In DNA, the CDR3 is TGTGCCAGCAGCAAGAGACAGGGGGGAGCGCGAGAGACCCAGTACTTC.

This clonotype was counted many times. The gene calls are TRBV28 and TRBJ1-2; 7 nucleotides align to TRBD1. This CDR3 region has 13 residues. The germline V gene encodes CDR1 MDHEN and CDR2 SYDVKM. The V gene end was trimmed by 8 bases and the J gene end by 4 bases; junction bases not matched to a gene: 7. CDR3 protein: CASVRQGVYGYTF. CDR3 DNA sequence: TGTGCCAGCGTGCGACAGGGAGTCTATGGCTACACCTTC.

A few counts support this clonotype. This CDR3 reads CASRLGHTYEQYF. The DNA for the CDR3 is TGTGCCAGCAGGCTCGGACATACCTACGAGCAGTACTTC. The V call is TRBV12-3 or TRBV12-4, the J call TRBJ2-7; D is possibly TRBD1 (5 bases). V was pared by 6 bases and J by 2 bases, with 11 bases between. This CDR3 contains 13 residues.

At least ten counts were recorded for this clonotype. This chain joins TRBV12-3 or TRBV12-4 and TRBJ2-7; D remains unclear. The CDR3 is 13 amino acids. V was clipped by 3 bases and J by 0 bases, with 6 bases between them. CDR3 sequence reads: CASSFDNSYEQYF. The CDR3 region has the DNA TGTGCCAGCAGTTTTGACAACTCCTACGAGCAGTACTTC.

Many counts were recorded for this clonotype. V is TRBV5-6 and J is TRBJ2-1; 7 bases align to TRBD2. The CDR3 has 17 amino acids. Looked up from germline, CDR1 is SGHDT and CDR2 is YYEEEE. The trim removed 5 bases at V and 5 bases at J, leaving 16 bases unmatched. Here the CDR3 DNA reads TGTGCCAGCAGTCACCTCCGGGCCGCGGGAGAGGACAATGAGCAGTTCTTC. Its protein is CASSHLRAAGEDNEQFF.

This clonotype was found a few times. This chain links TRBV27 with TRBJ2-5, with TRBD2 matching 8 bases. The V gene's germline CDR1 is MNHEY and CDR2 SMNVEV (reference sequence). CDR3 length: 16 residues. Losses at the gene ends were 4 bases for V and 0 bases for J; bases not matched to a gene: 7. The CDR3 DNA follows: TGTGCCAGCAGTTCCCTTAATAGCGGGAACCAAGAGACCCAGTACTTC. Translated: CASSSLNSGNQETQYF.

The V gene is TRBV7-6, the J gene TRBJ2-7; the match to TRBD2 covers 8 bases. J was trimmed by 3 bases and V by 5 bases; bases with no gene match: 9. Germline V gene data show CDR1 as SGHVS and CDR2 as FNYEAQ. This CDR3 contains 15 residues. The DNA of the CDR3 is TGTGCCAGCAGCAGTAGCGGGACGGAAAACTACGAGCAGTACTTC. Amino acid sequence: CASSSSGTENYEQYF.

This clonotype showed up many times. The chain is built from TRBV27 and TRBJ2-1, with D maybe TRBD1 (5 bases). Germline V CDR1 and CDR2: MNHEY, SMNVEV (reference sequence). The CDR3 covers 14 residues. Between the trimmed V and J ends, which lost 1 base and 4 bases, there was a span of 8 bases. CDR3: CASSLLAGYNEQFF. The CDR3 DNA is TGTGCCAGCAGTTTATTGGCAGGGTACAATGAGCAGTTCTTC.

The table lists this clonotype with many counts. The genes are TRBV12-5 and TRBJ1-1; D call uncertain. CDR3 size: 12 residues. Germline lookup yields CDR1 LGHNT and CDR2 FRNRAP. V was shortened by 2 bases and J by 4 bases, with 5 bases between the two germline ends. The CDR3 sequence is CASGLTATEAFF. CDR3 DNA: TGTGCTAGTGGTTTGACGGCCACTGAAGCTTTCTTT.

This clonotype was detected many times. This chain connects TRBV25-1 to TRBJ1-2; D is perhaps TRBD1 (5 bases). The CDR3 has 14 residues. The V end was cut by 6 bases, the J end by 5 bases, with 16 bases between. Per germline, CDR1 MGHDK and CDR2 SYGVNS. This chain's CDR3 is CASRAGGVPYGYTF. The CDR3 nucleotides are TGTGCCAGCAGGGCCGGGGGGGTCCCTTATGGCTACACCTTC.

This clonotype was seen repeatedly, ten times or more. This chain connects TRBV7-3 to TRBJ2-6; no clear D. The CDR3 covers 15 residues. Trimming shortened V by 5 bases and J by 1 base, and 9 bases separated the two germline ends. The germline gives CDR1 SGHTA, CDR2 FQGTGA. The CDR3 spells CASSRLQSGANVLTF. The CDR3 bases are TGTGCCAGCAGCCGACTCCAATCTGGGGCCAACGTCCTGACTTTC.

Worth noting for this clonotype: One base away lies a much larger clone, so this may be a sequencing read error. The V gene is TRBV7-9, the J gene TRBJ2-3; no reliable D call. The germline CDR1 and CDR2 sequences are SEHNR and FQNEAQ (reference sequence). CDR3 length: 14 residues. Trimming shortened V by 3 bases and J by 2 bases, and 9 bases separated the two germline ends. In DNA, the CDR3 is TGTGCCAGCAGCTTCGAGCGTGACACAGATACGCAGTATTTT. This gives the protein CASSFERDTDTQYF. Variable domain in full (rest from reference TRBV7-9 and TRBJ2-3): DTGVSQNPRHKITKRGQNVTFRCDPISEHNRLYWYRQTLGQGPEFLTYFQNEAQLEKSRLLSDRFSAERPKGSFSTLEIQRTEQGDSAMYLCASSFERDTDTQYFGPGTRLTVL.

Ten or more counts support this clonotype. CDR3 in amino acids: CASSPRAVSTGELFF. The CDR3 DNA reads as TGTGCCAGCAGTCCCCGGGCGGTTTCCACCGGGGAGCTGTTTTTT. V usage is TRBV27 and J usage is TRBJ2-2; D not resolved. The CDR3 spans 15 residues. The germline V and J ends were trimmed by 5 bases and 4 bases, with 14 bases remaining between them. Per germline, CDR1 MNHEY and CDR2 SMNVEV (reference sequence).

This clonotype has only a few counts. One end of the junction varies from germline; a read error may be responsible. The rearrangement joins TRBV12-3 or TRBV12-4 to TRBJ2-7, with TRBD2 as a possible D gene (5 bases). This CDR3 spans 14 amino acids. Here the CDR3 reads CASSLAGYSYEQYF. CDR3 bases: TGTGCCAGCAGTCTAGCTGGCTACAGCTACGAGCAGTACTTC.

This clonotype appeared a few times. The chain employs TRBV7-2 and TRBJ2-5, with 11 bases identical to TRBD2. Germline trimming cut 5 bases from V and 5 bases from J; bases unmatched to any gene: 7. The CDR3 has 15 residues. CDR1 and CDR2 (germline): SGHTA, FQGNSA. The DNA for the CDR3 is TGTGCCAGCAGCCTACCGACTAGCGGGGTGGAGACCCAGTACTTC. Its protein is CASSLPTSGVETQYF.

This clonotype was recorded at least ten times. The gene calls are TRBV7-8 and TRBJ2-5; 12 bases align to TRBD2. Trimming removed 6 bases from V and 6 bases from J; junction bases left unmatched: 8. The germline CDR1 and CDR2 sequences are SGHVS and FQNEAQ. The CDR3 is 15 residues long. CDR3 residues: CASRGLAGRPKTQYF. DNA for the CDR3: TGTGCCAGCAGGGGACTAGCGGGTCGACCTAAGACCCAGTACTTC.

This clonotype was seen at least ten times. This chain uses TRBV20-1 with TRBJ1-1; D is uncertain. CDR1 DFQATT and CDR2 SNEGSKA come from the germline V gene (reference sequence). This CDR3 region has 10 residues. Trimming pared 0 bases from V and 4 bases from J, leaving 0 bases between. CDR3 loop: CSARDTEAFF. The DNA for the CDR3 is TGCAGTGCTAGAGACACTGAAGCTTTCTTT.

This clonotype was found a few times. The V and J genes are TRBV24-1 and TRBJ1-2; D unresolved. This CDR3 region has 12 residues. From germline, CDR1 is KGHDR and CDR2 SFDVKD. Trimming removed 7 bases at V and 0 bases at J, with 5 bases between. The CDR3 nucleotides are TGTGCCACCAGCAAAGCTAACTATGGCTACACCTTC. This encodes CATSKANYGYTF.